This is a list of T cell receptor beta chains from one sample in a study of early stage breast cancer tumors. Sequenced by immunoSEQ multiplex PCR; TCRdb stores in-frame clones only, minus some. The sample consists of 7,000 to 9,500 clones, 71% of them appearing once. Sequenced material: normal breast tissue next to the tumor. These TCRs come from a person between 55 and 69 years old with breast cancer. Each CDR3 is given with its conserved first and last residue. D genes are given only for firm matches. A row's size may be missing; if present it is once, few, many or a size class.

cdr3_nt: TGTGCCAGCTCACAGATCCAGGGGGCCTCCGGGGCCAACGTCCTGACTTTC
cdr3_aa: CASSQIQGASGANVLTF
v_call: TRBV18
j_call: TRBJ2-6
d_call: TRBD1
clone_size: -
cdr3_length: 17

cdr3_nt: TGTGCCAGCAGCGTAGGAGGGTTGTTTACCGGGGAGCTGTTTTTT
cdr3_aa: CASSVGGLFTGELFF
v_call: TRBV9
j_call: TRBJ2-2
d_call: -
clone_size: -
cdr3_length: 15

cdr3_nt: TGTGCCAGCAGCTTTCTGGGGGCCAGCGGGGAGCTGTTTTTT
cdr3_aa: CASSFLGASGELFF
v_call: TRBV7-9
j_call: TRBJ2-2
d_call: -
clone_size: few
cdr3_length: 14

cdr3_nt: TGTGCCAGCAGCTTAAGAGGGAGGAATCAGCCCCAGCATTTT
cdr3_aa: CASSLRGRNQPQHF
v_call: TRBV5-6
j_call: TRBJ1-5
d_call: -
clone_size: few
cdr3_length: 14

cdr3_nt: TGTGCCAGCAGCTCAGGGACAGCAGGACGCTATGGCTACACCTTC
cdr3_aa: CASSSGTAGRYGYTF
v_call: TRBV7-9
j_call: TRBJ1-2
d_call: TRBD1
clone_size: -
cdr3_length: 15

cdr3_nt: TGTGCCAGCTCACCAACAGACCACTATGGCTACACCTTC
cdr3_aa: CASSPTDHYGYTF
v_call: TRBV18
j_call: TRBJ1-2
d_call: -
clone_size: -
cdr3_length: 13

cdr3_nt: TGTGCCAGCAGCCTACTAGCGGGAGGGCGCAATGAGCAGTTCTTC
cdr3_aa: CASSLLAGGRNEQFF
v_call: TRBV14
j_call: TRBJ2-1
d_call: TRBD2
clone_size: -
cdr3_length: 15

cdr3_nt: TGTGCCTGGGAGGTGCCCCTAAGCTCGAACACCGGGGAGCTGTTTTTT
cdr3_aa: CAWEVPLSSNTGELFF
v_call: TRBV30
j_call: TRBJ2-2
d_call: -
clone_size: few
cdr3_length: 16

cdr3_nt: TGTGCCAGCAGTCCACCTAATACCTTC
cdr3_aa: CASSPPNTF
v_call: TRBV9
j_call: TRBJ1-2
d_call: -
clone_size: -
cdr3_length: 9

cdr3_nt: TGTGCCAGCAGCTCCACAGCTTATAGCAATCAGCCCCAGCATTTT
cdr3_aa: CASSSTAYSNQPQHF
v_call: TRBV2
j_call: TRBJ1-5
d_call: -
clone_size: -
cdr3_length: 15

cdr3_nt: TGTGCCAGCAGAGACAGGGGCACGAGCAATCAGCCCCAGCATTTT
cdr3_aa: CASRDRGTSNQPQHF
v_call: TRBV2
j_call: TRBJ1-5
d_call: TRBD1
clone_size: -
cdr3_length: 15

cdr3_nt: TGTGCCAGCAGCCAGACTAGCAGCACAGATACGCAGTATTTT
cdr3_aa: CASSQTSSTDTQYF
v_call: TRBV11-3
j_call: TRBJ2-3
d_call: TRBD2
clone_size: -
cdr3_length: 14

cdr3_nt: TGTGCCAGCTCACCAGGGACAGGGGGAATCGGAGAGCAGTACTTC
cdr3_aa: CASSPGTGGIGEQYF
v_call: TRBV18
j_call: TRBJ2-7
d_call: TRBD1
clone_size: -
cdr3_length: 15

cdr3_nt: TGTGCCAGCAGTGCCGGGACAGGTCCATACGGGGGGTATCAGCCCCAGCATTTT
cdr3_aa: CASSAGTGPYGGYQPQHF
v_call: TRBV2
j_call: TRBJ1-5
d_call: TRBD1
clone_size: -
cdr3_length: 18

cdr3_nt: TGTGCCAGCAGGGACGCCGGGACAGGGTTTTACAATGAGCAGTTCTTC
cdr3_aa: CASRDAGTGFYNEQFF
v_call: TRBV7-9
j_call: TRBJ2-1
d_call: TRBD1
clone_size: -
cdr3_length: 16

cdr3_nt: TGTGCCTGGACCTTCGGGGACACCGGGGAGCTGTTTTTT
cdr3_aa: CAWTFGDTGELFF
v_call: TRBV30
j_call: TRBJ2-2
d_call: -
clone_size: -
cdr3_length: 13

cdr3_nt: TGTGCCAGCAGCCCGCCGGGGGGCCCTACGCAGTATTTT
cdr3_aa: CASSPPGGPTQYF
v_call: TRBV5-4
j_call: TRBJ2-3
d_call: -
clone_size: once
cdr3_length: 13

cdr3_nt: TGTGCCAGCAGTTATATACCACTAGGCCCCGGGGAGCTGTTTTTT
cdr3_aa: CASSYIPLGPGELFF
v_call: TRBV6-5
j_call: TRBJ2-2
d_call: -
clone_size: -
cdr3_length: 15

cdr3_nt: TGCGCCAGCAGCTTGGATCTAGCGGGAGGGGCTCTAGATACGCAGTATTTT
cdr3_aa: CASSLDLAGGALDTQYF
v_call: TRBV5-1
j_call: TRBJ2-3
d_call: TRBD2
clone_size: -
cdr3_length: 17

cdr3_nt: TGTGCCAGCAGCCAAGATTGGGGGACTAGCGGCCCAGGGTTCACAGATACGCAGTATTTT
cdr3_aa: CASSQDWGTSGPGFTDTQYF
v_call: TRBV14
j_call: TRBJ2-3
d_call: TRBD2
clone_size: -
cdr3_length: 20

cdr3_nt: TGTGCCAGCAGTTGGCAGCGATCCTACGAGCAGTACTTC
cdr3_aa: CASSWQRSYEQYF
v_call: TRBV27
j_call: TRBJ2-7
d_call: -
clone_size: -
cdr3_length: 13

cdr3_nt: TGCAGCGGCCAGGGGCCCACCGGGGAGCCGTTTTTT
cdr3_aa: CSGQGPTGEPFF
v_call: TRBV29-1
j_call: TRBJ2-2
d_call: -
clone_size: -
cdr3_length: 12

cdr3_nt: TGCGCCAGCAGCCAAGATAATTCGGGGAACACTGAAGCTTTCTTT
cdr3_aa: CASSQDNSGNTEAFF
v_call: TRBV4-3
j_call: TRBJ1-1
d_call: -
clone_size: few
cdr3_length: 15

cdr3_nt: TGTGCCAGCAGCTTAGTGGGTGCAGGGAGGCAGCAAGGCTACACCTTC
cdr3_aa: CASSLVGAGRQQGYTF
v_call: TRBV7-2
j_call: TRBJ1-2
d_call: -
clone_size: -
cdr3_length: 16

cdr3_nt: TGTGCCAGCAGCCTCACTAGCGGGAGAGCCAATGAGCAGTTCTTC
cdr3_aa: CASSLTSGRANEQFF
v_call: TRBV7-2
j_call: TRBJ2-1
d_call: TRBD2
clone_size: -
cdr3_length: 15

cdr3_nt: TGTGCCAGCAGTGAACTGGCAGGGATGAGCACTGAAGCTTTCTTT
cdr3_aa: CASSELAGMSTEAFF
v_call: TRBV6-1
j_call: TRBJ1-1
d_call: -
clone_size: -
cdr3_length: 15

cdr3_nt: TGCGCCAGCAGCCAAGTGGGACTAGCGGGAGGGCCGGTGCCGAAAGAGACCCAGTACTTC
cdr3_aa: CASSQVGLAGGPVPKETQYF
v_call: TRBV4-1
j_call: TRBJ2-5
d_call: TRBD2
clone_size: -
cdr3_length: 20

cdr3_nt: TGCGCCAGCAGTGAGTTTAGCTCGGTAAACGAGCAGTACTTC
cdr3_aa: CASSEFSSVNEQYF
v_call: TRBV10-2
j_call: TRBJ2-7
d_call: -
clone_size: -
cdr3_length: 14

cdr3_nt: TGTGCCAGCAGTGGCGCTAGGGGTTTAAGCGTTAACCATAACCCCCAAGAGACCCAGTACTTC
cdr3_aa: CASSGARGLSVNHNPQETQYF
v_call: TRBV2
j_call: TRBJ2-5
d_call: -
clone_size: -
cdr3_length: 21

cdr3_nt: TGTGCCAGCAGCTTACGGCTAGCGGGGGCCGAGCAGTACTTC
cdr3_aa: CASSLRLAGAEQYF
v_call: TRBV7-6
j_call: TRBJ2-7
d_call: TRBD2
clone_size: few
cdr3_length: 14

cdr3_nt: TGTGCCTGGAGCCCCTCGGAGACCCAGTACTTC
cdr3_aa: CAWSPSETQYF
v_call: TRBV30
j_call: TRBJ2-5
d_call: -
clone_size: -
cdr3_length: 11

cdr3_nt: TGTGCCAGCAGCTTAGAGAGGGGGTATAATTCACCCCTCCACTTT
cdr3_aa: CASSLERGYNSPLHF
v_call: TRBV7-2
j_call: TRBJ1-6
d_call: -
clone_size: -
cdr3_length: 15

cdr3_nt: TGTGCCAGCAGTTTAAGTGGGACTGGGACCTACGAGCAGTACTTC
cdr3_aa: CASSLSGTGTYEQYF
v_call: TRBV28
j_call: TRBJ2-7
d_call: -
clone_size: once
cdr3_length: 15

cdr3_nt: TGTGCCAGCTCACCGGGACTTCAAGGGCAGCCCCAGCATTTT
cdr3_aa: CASSPGLQGQPQHF
v_call: TRBV18
j_call: TRBJ1-5
d_call: -
clone_size: -
cdr3_length: 14

cdr3_nt: TGTGCCAGCAGCCCTTGGCGGGGCCGTAATCAGCCCCAGCATTTT
cdr3_aa: CASSPWRGRNQPQHF
v_call: TRBV5-6
j_call: TRBJ1-5
d_call: -
clone_size: -
cdr3_length: 15

cdr3_nt: TGCGCCAGCAGTCGGGACAGGGGTAGCAATCAGCCCCAGCATTTT
cdr3_aa: CASSRDRGSNQPQHF
v_call: TRBV23-1
j_call: TRBJ1-5
d_call: TRBD1
clone_size: few
cdr3_length: 15

cdr3_nt: TGCGCCAGCAGCTTCGTGGGAGACCAAGAGACCCAGTACTTC
cdr3_aa: CASSFVGDQETQYF
v_call: TRBV5-1
j_call: TRBJ2-5
d_call: -
clone_size: -
cdr3_length: 14

cdr3_nt: TGTGCCAGCAGTGGACAGGGAGGGGGAGAGACCCAGTACTTC
cdr3_aa: CASSGQGGGETQYF
v_call: TRBV9
j_call: TRBJ2-5
d_call: -
clone_size: -
cdr3_length: 14

cdr3_nt: TGCGCCAGCAGCCAAGATCGCGTCGAATTCCCGTATTTT
cdr3_aa: CASSQDRVEFPYF
v_call: TRBV4-3
j_call: TRBJ2-3
d_call: -
clone_size: -
cdr3_length: 13

cdr3_nt: TGTGCCAGCAACAATAGCGGGACCCGATATACGCAGTATTTT
cdr3_aa: CASNNSGTRYTQYF
v_call: TRBV28
j_call: TRBJ2-3
d_call: TRBD2
clone_size: -
cdr3_length: 14

cdr3_nt: TGTGCCAGTAGTACCCGGACGGGGATCTACGAGCAGTACTTC
cdr3_aa: CASSTRTGIYEQYF
v_call: TRBV19
j_call: TRBJ2-7
d_call: -
clone_size: -
cdr3_length: 14

cdr3_nt: TGTGCCAGCAGCTTAGTCCCGGGGGAGTATCCGAGGGAGCAGTACTTC
cdr3_aa: CASSLVPGEYPREQYF
v_call: TRBV13
j_call: TRBJ2-7
d_call: -
clone_size: -
cdr3_length: 16

cdr3_nt: TGTGCCAGCAGTTTTTGGCAGGGGAGCTACGAGCAGTACTTC
cdr3_aa: CASSFWQGSYEQYF
v_call: TRBV28
j_call: TRBJ2-7
d_call: -
clone_size: -
cdr3_length: 14

cdr3_nt: TGTGCCAGCAGCTTGGAGGGGGGACTAGCGGACGAGCAGTACTTC
cdr3_aa: CASSLEGGLADEQYF
v_call: TRBV5-6
j_call: TRBJ2-7
d_call: TRBD2
clone_size: -
cdr3_length: 15

cdr3_nt: TGTGCCAGCAGCTTGGCTACAGGGAGCGGCTACACCTTC
cdr3_aa: CASSLATGSGYTF
v_call: TRBV5-6
j_call: TRBJ1-2
d_call: -
clone_size: once
cdr3_length: 13

cdr3_nt: TGCGCCAGCAGCCAAGATCCCCCAGGGCGCTACGAGCAGTACTTC
cdr3_aa: CASSQDPPGRYEQYF
v_call: TRBV4-1
j_call: TRBJ2-7
d_call: -
clone_size: few
cdr3_length: 15

cdr3_nt: TGTGCCAGCAGCTTGGGTGGGGGCCAGGAGCTGTTTTTT
cdr3_aa: CASSLGGGQELFF
v_call: TRBV5-4
j_call: TRBJ2-2
d_call: -
clone_size: -
cdr3_length: 13

cdr3_nt: TGTGCCAGCAGCTTAAGCCGGAACAGGGGCACTGAAGCTTTCTTT
cdr3_aa: CASSLSRNRGTEAFF
v_call: TRBV6-1
j_call: TRBJ1-1
d_call: TRBD1
clone_size: -
cdr3_length: 15